The TCR beta chain under discussion was sequenced for a study of response to subunit inactivated influenza vaccine. CDR3 length equals 17 residues. With V trimmed by 4 bases and J by 8 bases, 10 bases remained unmatched. Per the germline V gene, CDR1 is MNHEY and CDR2 is SVGAGI. MiXCR, run by TCRdb on the RT-PCR reads, gives a single entry per CDR3 protein. The sample has some 160,000 distinct CDR3 sequences; about a tenth are singletons. The study's findings and limits: Few new T cells, the authors suggested, are recruited by each seasonal influenza vaccination.

In this sample, this clonotype turned up many times. What it binds is not known. This TCR was sampled from a man aged 50-60 years who received an inactivated influenza vaccine. The chain is built from TRBV6-5 and TRBJ2-1; 14 nucleotides line up with TRBD2. The specimen comprised non-naive T cells sorted from PBMCs, sampled more than 35 days after vaccination. CDR3 nucleotides: TGTGCCAGCAGTTTACTTGGGACTAGCGGGAGAGTACATGAGCAGTTCTTC. Amino acids: CASSLLGTSGRVHEQFF.